One sample yielded the 20 T cell receptor beta chains listed below, sequenced in a study of CD8+CD57+ T cells in acquired aplastic anemia. Those patients picked for sequencing had displayed CD8+CD57+ cell expansion on flow cytometry. Using genomic DNA as the template, TCR beta VDJ and CDR3 profiling was carried out. TCRdb passed the reads through MiXCR, listing each CDR3 protein once. Among roughly 170,000 distinct CDR3 sequences, around 50% were seen once, and the ten largest hold about an eighth. Sequencing input: sorted CD4+, CD8+, or CD8+CD57+ T cells (not recorded which) from PBMCs. The receptors come from a human donor with aplastic anemia.

This sequence joins TRBV7-8 and TRBJ1-6, with 9 bases aligning to TRBD1. The germline CDR1 and CDR2 sequences are SGHVS and FQNEAQ. V was pared by 7 bases and J by 10 bases, with 11 bases of the junction left unmatched. The CDR3 consists of 15 residues. The CDR3 region is CASNWGDREESPLHF. CDR3 sequence (DNA): TGTGCCAGCAACTGGGGGGACAGGGAAGAATCACCCCTCCACTTT.

This clonotype was found many times. The chain has TRBV19 and TRBJ1-2; D is possibly TRBD1 (5 bases). CDR1 is LNHDA and CDR2 is SQIVND in the germline V gene (reference sequence). V was pared by 6 bases and J by 7 bases, with 15 bases between. The length of the CDR3 is 13 residues. This chain's CDR3 is CASRAQGGSGYTF. CDR3 sequence (DNA): TGTGCCAGTAGGGCTCAGGGTGGGAGTGGCTACACCTTC. The full variable domain, completed using reference TRBV19 and TRBJ1-2, is DGGITQSPKYLFRKEGQNVTLSCEQNLNHDAMYWYRQDPGQGLRLIYYSQIVNDFQKGDIAEGYSVSREKKESFPLTVTSAQKNPTAFYLCASRAQGGSGYTFGSGTRLTVV.

J is TRBJ2-3 and V is TRBV24-1; TRBD1 matches at 10 bases. The germline V gene has CDR1 KGHDR and CDR2 SFDVKD. The CDR3 spans 16 residues. V gave up 4 bases and J gave up 11 bases; unmatched junction bases: 14. The CDR3 DNA reads TGTGCCACCAGTGACCCAGGGACAGGGGTAAACAATGAGCAGTATTTT. Amino acid sequence: CATSDPGTGVNNEQYF.

A remark on this clonotype: The CDR3 ends on some other residue instead of the conserved phenylalanine or tryptophan, so this is likely a read error. V usage is TRBV24-1 and J usage is TRBJ1-1; D is perhaps TRBD1 (6 bases). The CDR3 is made up of 15 amino acids. Germline V gene lookup returns CDR1 KGHDR and CDR2 SFDVKD. The V end was cut by 4 bases, the J end by 5 bases, with 16 bases between. The CDR3 protein is CATSDQVQGRTEAFS. CDR3 coding DNA: TGTGCCACCAGTGACCAAGTACAGGGAAGGACTGAAGCTTTCTCT.

As for this clonotype: A much larger clone differs from this one at a single base, so this may be a read error. J is TRBJ2-2 and V is TRBV7-3; D call uncertain. The CDR3 has 14 residues. The germline V gene has CDR1 SGHTA and CDR2 FQGTGA. CDR3: CTSSWMSNTGELFF. As DNA, the CDR3 is TGTACCAGCAGCTGGATGTCGAACACCGGGGAGCTGTTTTTT.

This clonotype was seen only a few times. The chain joins TRBV18 to TRBJ1-5; 12 nucleotides line up with TRBD1. The V gene end was trimmed by 0 bases and the J gene end by 4 bases; junction bases not matched to a gene: 1. The CDR3 is 16 residues long. CDR1 and CDR2 from the germline V gene are KGHSH and LQKENI. The CDR3, as DNA: TGTGCCAGCTCACCACCGGGACAGGGGGCTAATCAGCCCCAGCATTTT. Amino acids: CASSPPGQGANQPQHF. Full variable domain (missing parts from reference TRBV18 and TRBJ1-5): NAGVMQNPRHLVRRRGQEARLRCSPMKGHSHVYWYRQLPEEGLKFMVYLQKENIIDESGMPKERFSAEFPKEGPSILRIQQVVRGDSAAYFCASSPPGQGANQPQHFGDGTRLSIL.

Worth noting for this clonotype: With a much larger clone just one base away, this may be a read error. V gene TRBV5-1 combines with J gene TRBJ1-4; TRBD1 might be the D (5 bases). This CDR3 contains 15 residues. CDR1 is SGHRS, CDR2 YFSETQ, per germline. The CDR3 DNA sequence: TGCGCCAGCAGCTTGGGGACATCTCCGGGTGAAAATCTGTTTTTT. Its translation is CASSLGTSPGENLFF.

Many counts were recorded for this clonotype. This chain connects TRBV14 to TRBJ2-4; D ambiguous. This CDR3 has 13 residues. Trimming cost V 3 bases and J 6 bases, with 9 bases left between them. Germline V CDR1 and CDR2: SGHDN, FVKESK. The CDR3 coding sequence is TGTGCCAGCAGCCAGGCCCCGGGAAACATTCAGTACTTC. Translating gives CASSQAPGNIQYF.

The V and J genes are TRBV24-1 and TRBJ2-3; weak D call: TRBD2 (5 bases). The V gene's germline CDR1 is KGHDR and CDR2 SFDVKD. V lost 3 bases to trimming and J lost 1 base, with 16 bases between them. The CDR3 consists of 17 residues. CDR3 protein: CATSDPRSDGGTDTQYF. DNA for the CDR3: TGTGCCACCAGTGATCCGAGATCGGACGGGGGCACAGATACGCAGTATTTT.

J is TRBJ2-3 and V is TRBV10-3, with D perhaps matching TRBD1 (5 bases). The CDR3 is 13 amino acids. Germline CDR1 reads ENHRY; CDR2 reads SYGVKD. V dropped 0 bases and J dropped 7 bases, with 8 bases sitting between them. The chain's CDR3 is CAISESTEHTQYF. CDR3 DNA sequence: TGTGCCATCAGTGAGTCGACAGAACATACGCAGTATTTT.

The J gene is TRBJ2-1, the V gene TRBV7-3; 9 bases are shared with TRBD1. Germline lookup yields CDR1 SGHTA and CDR2 FQGTGA. The CDR3 runs to 14 residues. The J segment lost 8 bases and the V segment lost 6 bases, leaving 8 bases of the junction unmatched. CDR3 in amino acids: CASRTTGGAHEQFF. The CDR3 region has the DNA TGTGCCAGCAGGACAACAGGGGGCGCACATGAGCAGTTCTTC.

V and J are TRBV30 and TRBJ2-3; D possibly corresponds to TRBD2 (5 bases). V was trimmed by 6 bases and J by 0 bases, leaving 13 bases between them. CDR3 size: 14 residues. Per the germline V gene, CDR1 is GTSNPN and CDR2 is SVGIG (reference sequence). In DNA, the CDR3 is TGTGCCTGTAAATACCGAGGGAGCACAGATACGCAGTATTTT. This gives the protein CACKYRGSTDTQYF. The full variable domain, rest sourced from reference TRBV30 and TRBJ2-3, is SQTIHQWPATLVQPVGSPLSLECTVEGTSNPNLYWYRQAAGRGLQLLFYSVGIGQISSEVPQNLSASRPQDRQFILSSKKLLLSDSGFYLCACKYRGSTDTQYFGPGTRLTVL.

Points on this clonotype: This may arise from a read error, as a much more abundant clone is one base away. CDR3 protein: CASFGWTSTGELSF. CDR3 DNA: TGTGCCAGTTTCGGGTGGACGAGCACCGGGGAGCTGTCTTTT. V is TRBV19 and J is TRBJ2-2; a possible D gene is TRBD2 (5 bases). This CDR3 is 14 amino acids long. CDR1 and CDR2 from the germline V gene are LNHDA and SQIVND (reference sequence).

This clonotype was recorded at least ten times. This sequence joins TRBV19 and TRBJ2-6; unclear D gene. The CDR3 sequence is 16 residues long. The V and J ends lost 5 bases and 0 bases respectively, with 11 bases between them. CDR1 LNHDA and CDR2 SQIVND come from the germline V gene (reference sequence). CDR3 region: CASSWQSNSGANVLTF. The DNA of the CDR3 is TGTGCCAGTAGTTGGCAGAGCAACTCTGGGGCCAACGTCCTGACTTTC.

The chain links TRBV29-1 to TRBJ2-7, with D uncertain. V lost 7 bases to trimming and J lost 4 bases, with 14 bases between them. The CDR3 totals 12 residues. Germline V gene sequence: CDR1 SQVTM, CDR2 ANQGSEA. This CDR3 reads CSATGQAYEQYF. CDR3 nucleotide sequence: TGCAGCGCTACGGGCCAGGCTTACGAGCAGTACTTC.

The V gene is TRBV20-1, the J gene TRBJ2-7; D perhaps matches TRBD1 (5 bases). Trimming stripped 5 bases from V and 2 bases from J, with 10 bases between. Germline CDR1 and CDR2: DFQATT and SNEGSKA (reference sequence). The length of the CDR3 is 12 residues. The CDR3 loop is CSAADRTYEQYF. The DNA of the CDR3 is TGCAGTGCTGCCGACAGAACCTACGAGCAGTACTTC.

Only a few counts were recorded for this clonotype. This chain links TRBV15 with TRBJ2-1, with D possibly matching TRBD1 (6 bases). CDR1 and CDR2 (germline): LNHNV, YYDKDF (reference sequence). V was cut by 3 bases and J by 6 bases, with 12 bases left in between. This CDR3 is 14 amino acids long. The CDR3 nucleotides read TGTGCCACCAGCAGCAGACAGGTCTTCAATGAGCAGTTCTTC. Its translation is CATSSRQVFNEQFF. The full variable domain, with the rest looked up from reference TRBV15 and TRBJ2-1, is DAMVIQNPRYQVTQFGKPVTLSCSQTLNHNVMYWYQQKSSQAPKLLFHYYDKDFNNEADTPDNFQSRRPNTSFCFLDIRSPGLGDTAMYLCATSSRQVFNEQFFGPGTRLTVL.

This clonotype was seen many times. The rearrangement joins TRBV11-1 to TRBJ1-6, with TRBD1 matching over 9 bases. CDR1 and CDR2 (germline): SGHAT, FQDESV (reference sequence). Trimming at V came to 4 bases and at J to 4 bases, leaving 8 bases not matched to a gene. This CDR3 is 17 amino acids long. The CDR3 protein is CASSSPGQGLYNSPLHF. The CDR3 nucleotides read TGTGCCAGCAGCTCTCCGGGACAGGGCCTTTATAATTCACCCCTCCACTTT.

This clonotype was picked up a small number of times. The chain couples TRBV5-1 to TRBJ2-1; 14 nucleotides agree with TRBD2. Germline-derived CDR1 and CDR2 are SGHRS and YFSETQ. The CDR3 totals 17 residues. Trimming removed 1 base from V and 8 bases from J; junction bases left unmatched: 8. This CDR3 reads CASSLIATSGGVYEQFF. The CDR3, as DNA: TGCGCCAGCAGCTTGATCGCGACTAGCGGGGGGGTTTATGAGCAGTTCTTC.

This clonotype appeared once. J is TRBJ2-1 and V is TRBV11-2; 7 positions match TRBD1. The CDR3 has 15 amino acids. The germline gives CDR1 SGHAT, CDR2 FQNNGV. The V and J ends lost 6 bases and 9 bases, in that order; junction bases with no gene match: 14. CDR3 residues: CASSSDRDSASEQFF. CDR3 DNA sequence: TGTGCCAGCAGTTCCGACCGGGACAGCGCAAGTGAGCAGTTCTTC.